What follows are 8 T cell receptor beta chains derived from one specimen sequenced in a study of response to subunit inactivated influenza vaccine. MiXCR, run by TCRdb on the RT-PCR reads, gives a single entry per CDR3 protein. The data contain about 780,000 distinct CDR3 sequences, around 20% of them singletons. Here the sequenced sample was PBMCs from blood, taken 5 to 6 days after vaccination. These receptors came from a man in his forties or fifties who received an inactivated influenza vaccine.

The chain carries TRBV20-1 and TRBJ2-7; D not certain. CDR1 and CDR2 (germline): DFQATT, SNEGSKA (reference sequence). The CDR3 contains 13 residues. Trimming removed 1 base at V and 3 bases at J, with 10 bases between. The CDR3 reads CSARVLAHYEQYF. CDR3 sequence (DNA): TGCAGTGCTAGAGTTCTGGCACACTACGAGCAGTACTTC.

This clonotype was seen only a few times. The chain uses TRBV7-9 and TRBJ1-5; 10 nucleotides agree with TRBD1. The germline V gene encodes CDR1 SEHNR and CDR2 FQNEAQ (reference sequence). The CDR3 extends over 15 amino acids. Trimming removed 5 bases from V and 5 bases from J; junction bases left unmatched: 6. CDR3 in amino acids: CASSPSTGGHQPQHF. The CDR3 DNA sequence: TGTGCCAGCAGCCCGTCGACAGGGGGCCATCAGCCCCAGCATTTT.

This clonotype was recorded many times. This chain joins TRBV29-1 and TRBJ2-3; no reliable D call. Germline-derived CDR1 and CDR2 are SQVTM and ANQGSEA. CDR3 length: 13 amino acids. V was clipped by 8 bases and J by 0 bases, with 12 bases between them. The CDR3 sequence: CSSRTDSTDTQYF. The CDR3 DNA follows: TGCAGCTCCCGGACCGATAGCACAGATACGCAGTATTTT.

V usage is TRBV5-1 and J usage is TRBJ2-3; a weak D match, TRBD2 (6 bases). The germline V gene encodes CDR1 SGHRS and CDR2 YFSETQ. V was cut by 4 bases and J by 6 bases, with 21 bases left in between. CDR3 size: 16 residues. CDR3 in amino acids: CASSLNVGPRGDTQYF. The CDR3 nucleotides are TGCGCCAGCAGCCTGAACGTGGGTCCACGGGGGGATACGCAGTATTTT.

This rearrangement joins TRBV20-1 to TRBJ2-1, with 11 bases that match TRBD2. The CDR3 spans 14 residues. The V and J ends lost 0 bases and 10 bases, in that order; junction bases with no gene match: 5. CDR1 and CDR2 from the germline V gene are DFQATT and SNEGSKA (reference sequence). CDR3 sequence: CSARDLGLAGEQFF. As DNA, the CDR3 is TGCAGTGCTAGAGATCTTGGACTAGCGGGCGAGCAGTTCTTC.

In its sample, this clonotype was seen many times. The V call is TRBV29-1, the J call TRBJ2-5; 11 bases align to TRBD2. The trim removed 4 bases at V and 3 bases at J, leaving 7 bases unmatched. The germline CDR1 and CDR2 sequences are SQVTM and ANQGSEA. The CDR3 is made up of 15 amino acids. CDR3 coding DNA: TGCAGCGTTGCTCTAGCGGGGGGCAGAAAAGAGACCCAGTACTTC. Protein product: CSVALAGGRKETQYF.

This sequence joins TRBV20-1 and TRBJ1-5; D is unclear. The V gene lost 2 bases and the J gene lost 7 bases, with 21 bases spanning the gap. CDR1 DFQATT and CDR2 SNEGSKA come from the germline V gene (reference sequence). This CDR3 contains 16 residues. The CDR3 here is CSARRGPGVQGQPQHF. As DNA, the CDR3 is TGCAGTGCTAGAAGAGGTCCCGGGGTGCAAGGACAGCCCCAGCATTTT.

CDR3 bases: TGCGCCAGCAGCCAAGATAGGTCCCGGACAGGGGCTGACAATGAGCAGTTCTTC. Translated: CASSQDRSRTGADNEQFF. This chain joins TRBV4-3 and TRBJ2-1; 9 nucleotides line up with TRBD1. This CDR3 contains 18 residues. V trimming: 0 bases; J trimming: 5 bases; junction bases outside the gene matches: 11. Looked up from germline, CDR1 is LGHNA and CDR2 is YSLEER.